Listed here are 24 T cell receptor beta chains from one sample, sequenced in a study of radiotherapy plus CTLA-4 blockade in lung cancer. The assay was immunoSEQ multiplex PCR, and TCRdb's table has in-frame clones only and misses some. The sample includes about 14,000 clones, about 70% of them seen just once. The source was peripheral blood, collected from a patient treated with radiotherapy plus ipilimumab. Receptors originate from a human donor with non-small cell lung cancer whose response to radiotherapy plus ipilimumab could not be evaluated.

This clone has only a few counts. This chain uses TRBV19 with TRBJ1-2, with D perhaps TRBD1 (6 bases). V was clipped by 7 bases and J by 1 base, with 22 bases between them. Germline lookup yields CDR1 LNHDA and CDR2 SQIVND (reference sequence). The CDR3 loop spans 17 amino acids. CDR3 nucleotide sequence: TGTGCCAGTACCCCATTATCGGACAGAGGCCTTAACTATGGCTACACCTTC. It codes for CASTPLSDRGLNYGYTF.

The chain couples TRBV27 to TRBJ2-1; the match to TRBD1 covers 10 bases. The CDR3 is 16 residues long. The ends lost 5 bases at V and 1 base at J; junction bases unmatched: 5. Per the germline V gene, CDR1 is MNHEY and CDR2 is SMNVEV (reference sequence). The CDR3 region has the DNA TGTGCCAGCAGTCCACCGGGACAGGGGTCCTACAATGAGCAGTTCTTC. Its protein product is CASSPPGQGSYNEQFF.

The chain has TRBV5-5 and TRBJ1-3; D possibly corresponds to TRBD1 (5 bases). This CDR3 comprises 14 residues. Germline CDR1 is SGHKS and CDR2 is YYEKEE (reference sequence). The V gene lost 2 bases and the J gene lost 3 bases, with 9 bases spanning the gap. The CDR3: CASSFAGNGNTIYF. The CDR3 nucleotides are TGTGCCAGCAGCTTTGCAGGGAATGGAAACACCATATATTTT.

About this clone: The same CDR3 can be traced to other DNA sequences in this sample. This sequence joins TRBV7-2 and TRBJ1-1, with a weak D call TRBD1 (6 bases). Germline CDR1 reads SGHTA; CDR2 reads FQGNSA. CDR3 length equals 15 residues. V was shortened by 2 bases and J by 7 bases, with 17 bases between the two germline ends. The CDR3 here is CASSLRGHILFEAFF. The CDR3 DNA follows: TGTGCCAGCAGCTTAAGGGGACATATTCTTTTTGAAGCTTTCTTT. The full variable domain, in which reference TRBV7-2 and TRBJ1-1 provide the parts outside the CDR3, is GAGVSQSPSNKVTEKGKDVELRCDPISGHTALYWYRQSLGQGLEFLIYFQGNSAPDKSGLPSDRFSAERTGGSVSTLTIQRTQQEDSAVYLCASSLRGHILFEAFFGQGTRLTVV.

The chain has TRBV30 and TRBJ2-2; TRBD2 matches 7 bases. This CDR3 contains 13 residues. Trimming cost V 5 bases and J 5 bases; bases outside gene matches: 5. In germline, CDR1 is GTSNPN, CDR2 SVGIG (reference sequence). DNA for the CDR3: TGTGCCTGGGGGGACTACGGAACCGGGGAGCTGTTTTTT. The encoded protein is CAWGDYGTGELFF.

The J gene is TRBJ2-2, the V gene TRBV4-3; 9 nucleotides align to TRBD2. Germline lookup yields CDR1 LGHNA and CDR2 YSLEER. Trimming at V came to 0 bases and at J to 7 bases, leaving 6 bases not matched to a gene. This CDR3 comprises 16 residues. The CDR3 sequence: CASSQESSGDRGELFF. The DNA of the CDR3 is TGCGCCAGCAGCCAAGAATCTAGCGGGGACCGCGGGGAGCTGTTTTTT.

The chain links TRBV5-1 to TRBJ2-5; 9 bases line up with TRBD1. From germline, CDR1 is SGHRS and CDR2 YFSETQ. Germline trimming cut 0 bases from V and 1 base from J; bases unmatched to any gene: 1. This CDR3 spans 15 amino acids. CDR3 DNA sequence: TGCGCCAGCAGCTTGGTGGGACAGGGCCAAGAGACCCAGTACTTC. It codes for CASSLVGQGQETQYF.

The V and J genes are TRBV28 and TRBJ2-1, with 9 bases fitting TRBD2. Losses at the gene ends were 3 bases for V and 1 base for J; bases not matched to a gene: 1. The CDR3 is made up of 15 amino acids. Germline lookup yields CDR1 MDHEN and CDR2 SYDVKM. For the CDR3, the DNA is TGTGCCAGCAGTTTCACTAGCGGGTCCTACAATGAGCAGTTCTTC. It is translated as CASSFTSGSYNEQFF.

The J gene is TRBJ1-6, the V gene TRBV5-1; 7 nucleotides line up with TRBD1. J lost 8 bases, V lost 2 bases, and 4 bases had no gene match. CDR3 size: 14 residues. Germline V gene lookup returns CDR1 SGHRS and CDR2 YFSETQ. The CDR3 spells CASSFTGADSPLHF. CDR3 coding DNA: TGCGCCAGCAGCTTTACAGGGGCGGATTCACCCCTCCACTTT.

This chain joins TRBV5-1 and TRBJ2-7; D may be TRBD2 (6 bases). Trimming shortened V by 0 bases and J by 2 bases, and 18 bases separated the two germline ends. The germline CDR1 and CDR2 sequences are SGHRS and YFSETQ. The CDR3 covers 17 residues. CDR3 nucleotides: TGCGCCAGCAGCTTGGTATCTGGAGGGTCGAGGACCTACGAGCAGTACGTC. Translation gives CASSLVSGGSRTYEQYV.

The chain uses TRBV5-6 and TRBJ2-5; 7 bases are shared with TRBD2. V was pared by 2 bases and J by 5 bases, with 12 bases of the junction left unmatched. Looked up from germline, CDR1 is SGHDT and CDR2 is YYEEEE. The CDR3 length is 16 residues. The CDR3 coding sequence is TGTGCCAGCAGCTTCCGGCTAACGGGGGGATGGGAGACCCAGTACTTC. Translated: CASSFRLTGGWETQYF.

V is TRBV11-3 and J is TRBJ2-7; tentative D call: TRBD2 (5 bases). Germline lookup yields CDR1 SGHNT and CDR2 YENEEA. The CDR3 extends over 12 amino acids. V was trimmed by 3 bases and J by 5 bases, leaving 8 bases between them. CDR3 coding DNA: TGTGCCAGCAGCTTCGAGGGTGACGAGCAGTACTTC. Protein sequence: CASSFEGDEQYF. The full variable domain, in which reference TRBV11-3 and TRBJ2-7 provide the parts outside the CDR3, is EAGVVQSPRYKIIEKKQPVAFWCNPISGHNTLYWYLQNLGQGPELLIRYENEEAVDDSQLPKDRFSAERLKGVDSTLKIQPAELGDSAVYLCASSFEGDEQYFGPGTRLTVT.

The gene calls are TRBV7-2 and TRBJ2-2; 7 bases fit TRBD1. J lost 4 bases, V lost 4 bases, and 3 bases had no gene match. The length of the CDR3 is 14 residues. Germline CDR1 and CDR2: SGHTA and FQGNSA. CDR3 residues: CASSSGQITGELFF. In DNA, the CDR3 is TGTGCCAGCAGCTCGGGACAGATCACCGGGGAGCTGTTTTTT. Full variable domain (outside the CDR3, taken from reference TRBV7-2 and TRBJ2-2): GAGVSQSPSNKVTEKGKDVELRCDPISGHTALYWYRQSLGQGLEFLIYFQGNSAPDKSGLPSDRFSAERTGGSVSTLTIQRTQQEDSAVYLCASSSGQITGELFFGEGSRLTVL.

The chain uses TRBV5-1 and TRBJ2-3, with TRBD2 identical over 10 bases. This CDR3 contains 15 residues. The germline CDR1 and CDR2 sequences are SGHRS and YFSETQ. V lost 5 bases to trimming and J lost 2 bases; unmatched junction nucleotides: 5. CDR3 in DNA: TGCGCCAGCAGGCCTACTAGCGGGGTCACAGATACGCAGTATTTT. This gives the protein CASRPTSGVTDTQYF.

CDR3 residues: CASSFGGTDTYEQYF. CDR3 in DNA: TGTGCCAGCAGCTTTGGTGGGACAGATACCTACGAGCAGTACTTC. The chain is built from TRBV5-4 and TRBJ2-5; 7 bases line up with TRBD1. Judging by the DNA end, TRBJ2-7 fits better; the J call may be wrong. Germline CDR1 reads SGHNT; CDR2 reads YYREEE (reference sequence). The CDR3 contains 15 residues.

The chain couples TRBV30 to TRBJ1-2, with TRBD1 identical over 8 bases. V gave up 8 bases and J gave up 6 bases; unmatched junction bases: 14. This CDR3 has 14 residues. Germline V gives CDR1 GTSNPN, CDR2 SVGIG (reference sequence). In DNA, the CDR3 is TGTGCCGGCCAATTCCGGGACAGGAGGAATGGCTACACCTTC. Translation gives CAGQFRDRRNGYTF.

The chain has TRBV2 and TRBJ2-5; a possible D gene is TRBD2 (6 bases). Germline V CDR1 and CDR2: SNHLY, FYNNEI. The germline V and J ends were trimmed by 4 bases and 0 bases, with 9 bases remaining between them. CDR3 length equals 14 residues. CDR3 protein: CASSGGRYQETQYF. The CDR3 nucleotides read TGTGCCAGCAGTGGGGGGAGGTACCAAGAGACCCAGTACTTC.

A few counts support this clone. This chain joins TRBV28 and TRBJ2-4; no firm D call. This CDR3 spans 12 amino acids. Germline CDR1 MDHEN, CDR2 SYDVKM. V lost 9 bases and J lost 0, with 6 bases in between. The CDR3: CASSLAKNIQYF. In nucleotides, the CDR3 is TGTGCCAGTTCCCTAGCCAAAAACATTCAGTACTTC.

The gene calls are TRBV2 and TRBJ1-1; 7 bases fit TRBD1. This CDR3 comprises 14 residues. V was pared by 5 bases and J by 2 bases, with 5 bases of the junction left unmatched. Per the germline V gene, CDR1 is SNHLY and CDR2 is FYNNEI. The CDR3: CASSTGTANTEAFF. The DNA of the CDR3 is TGTGCCAGCAGTACCGGGACAGCCAACACTGAAGCTTTCTTT.

The chain has TRBV27 and TRBJ1-6; D is possibly TRBD1 (5 bases). This CDR3 comprises 13 residues. The germline CDR1 and CDR2 sequences are MNHEY and SMNVEV (reference sequence). V lost 3 bases and J lost 7, with 7 bases in between. In DNA, the CDR3 is TGTGCCAGCAGTTTGGGGGGGAATTCACCCCTCCACTTT. Translation gives CASSLGGNSPLHF.

The gene calls are TRBV4-1 and TRBJ2-5; the D is unclear. The CDR3 spans 16 residues. The germline gives CDR1 MGHRA, CDR2 YSYEKL. V dropped 0 bases and J dropped 4 bases, with 15 bases sitting between them. The chain's CDR3 is CASSQEGSVGGETQYF. The CDR3 DNA sequence: TGCGCCAGCAGCCAAGAGGGTTCGGTCGGCGGAGAGACCCAGTACTTC.

This clone showed up just once. The genes are TRBV9 and TRBJ1-3, with TRBD1 matching over 8 bases. The CDR3 consists of 16 residues. V shed 0 bases, J shed 2 bases, and the junction held 4 bases outside the gene matches. The germline V gene encodes CDR1 SGDLS and CDR2 YYNGEE. This CDR3 reads CASSVDQGATGNTIYF. The CDR3 DNA is TGTGCCAGCAGCGTAGATCAGGGGGCGACTGGAAACACCATATATTTT.

The V and J genes are TRBV7-2 and TRBJ2-4; 7 bases map to TRBD2. The germline V gene encodes CDR1 SGHTA and CDR2 FQGNSA. The CDR3 is 16 amino acids. After removal of 0 bases from V and 7 bases from J, the junction contained 9 bases not matched to a gene. CDR3 coding DNA: TGTGCCAGCAGCTTAGCTTCCAGCGGGGAAGGGAACATTCAGTACTTC. Translating it yields CASSLASSGEGNIQYF.

The chain uses TRBV28 and TRBJ1-5; tentatively, D is TRBD1 (6 bases). This CDR3 spans 14 amino acids. The V end lost 3 bases, the J end lost 7 bases, and 13 bases lay between the germline ends. CDR1 is MDHEN, CDR2 SYDVKM, per germline. The CDR3 bases are TGTGCCAGCAGTTTGTTTGGGGGCGAACAGCCCCAGCATTTT. As protein: CASSLFGGEQPQHF. Full variable domain (rest looked up from reference TRBV28 and TRBJ1-5): DVKVTQSSRYLVKRTGEKVFLECVQDMDHENMFWYRQDPGLGLRLIYFSYDVKMKEKGDIPEGYSVSREKKERFSLILESASTNQTSMYLCASSLFGGEQPQHFGDGTRLSIL.